The 5 T cell receptor beta chains below were found in one sample sequenced in a study of T cells after yellow fever vaccination. TCRdb re-analysed the 5' RACE reads in MiXCR, keeping a single row per CDR3 protein. The sample holds 350,000 to 450,000 distinct CDR3 sequences, roughly 20% seen once. Sample: PBMCs, taken before the yellow fever booster vaccination. These receptor sequences come from a man aged 18 to 29 who received the YFV17D yellow fever vaccine.

This chain joins TRBV7-2 and TRBJ1-2; 7 nucleotides match TRBD1. Germline CDR1 is SGHTA and CDR2 is FQGNSA. With V trimmed by 1 base and J by 8 bases, 7 bases remained unmatched. This CDR3 is built from 14 residues. CDR3 in amino acids: CASSLGFRGQGYTF. The CDR3 nucleotides read TGTGCCAGCAGCTTAGGGTTTAGGGGGCAAGGCTACACCTTC.

The V and J genes are TRBV11-2 and TRBJ1-4; 7 bases agree with TRBD1. Germline CDR1 is SGHAT and CDR2 is FQNNGV. V lost 5 bases, J lost 14 bases, and 17 bases stayed unmatched. The CDR3 spans 15 residues. DNA for the CDR3: TGTGCCAGCAGCCAGGCGAGTGAGAGGGGGCGAAGGCTGTTTTTT. Protein sequence: CASSQASERGRRLFF.

This clonotype has a handful of counts. The chain links TRBV4-3 to TRBJ1-1; D remains unclear. Germline lookup yields CDR1 LGHNA and CDR2 YSLEER. V was shortened by 0 bases and J by 3 bases, with 14 bases between the two germline ends. The CDR3 covers 16 residues. CDR3 loop: CASSQDPSVVDTEAFF. CDR3 in DNA: TGCGCCAGCAGCCAAGATCCCTCAGTTGTAGACACTGAAGCTTTCTTT.

This clonotype was observed a single time. The chain employs TRBV7-2 and TRBJ2-2; possible D gene TRBD1, 7 bases. CDR1 is SGHTA and CDR2 is FQGNSA in the germline V gene. The CDR3 sequence is 16 residues long. V lost 9 bases and J lost 6, with 23 bases in between. This CDR3 reads CARRPAGQLGAGELFF. The CDR3 DNA follows: TGTGCCAGGAGGCCTGCGGGACAGCTTGGCGCCGGGGAGCTGTTTTTT.

This chain connects TRBV6-5 to TRBJ2-6, with D unresolved. Trimming took off 2 bases at V and 0 bases at J, with 11 bases between the two ends. The CDR3 extends over 17 amino acids. Germline-derived CDR1 and CDR2 are MNHEY and SVGAGI. The CDR3 sequence is CASSYLRGNSGANVLTF. The CDR3 bases are TGTGCCAGCAGTTACCTTCGTGGCAACTCTGGGGCCAACGTCCTGACTTTC.